The 12 T cell receptor beta chains reported below all come from one sample, sequenced in a study of T cell changes during pregnancy in multiple sclerosis (dated by TCRdb to about 2019). The library was made by the immunoSEQ multiplex PCR assay. The source is immuneACCESS, and TCRdb retained only in-frame sequences with V and J called. Part of the clones is not carried over; for the studies checked, unresolved V genes explain less than half of this, and the remainder is unexplained. Here the sample has about 49,000 clones; roughly 92% occur a single time. The leading ten clones occupy less than 5.5% of the sample. The specimen comprised CD8+ T cells from peripheral blood mononuclear cells, sampled before pregnancy. The receptors stem from a female donor with multiple sclerosis, enrolled in a pregnancy study.

J is TRBJ2-4 and V is TRBV7-4, with D unresolved. This CDR3 contains 16 residues. Trimming cost V 1 base and J 2 bases, with 12 bases left between them. CDR1 is SGHVT, CDR2 SQSDAQ, per germline. CDR3 amino acids: CASSLGRSRTKNIQYF. The CDR3 bases are TGTGCCAGCAGCTTAGGACGGAGTCGGACCAAAAACATTCAGTACTTC.

V gene TRBV9 combines with J gene TRBJ1-5; D unclear. The germline V gene encodes CDR1 SGDLS and CDR2 YYNGEE. The length of the CDR3 is 14 residues. V was shortened by 4 bases and J by 0 bases, with 8 bases between the two germline ends. Here the CDR3 reads CASSPPYSNQPQHF. CDR3 DNA: TGTGCCAGCAGCCCACCCTATAGCAATCAGCCCCAGCATTTT.

The rearrangement joins TRBV27 to TRBJ1-3; 8 positions agree with TRBD1. The CDR3 contains 15 residues. V was clipped by 7 bases and J by 5 bases; unmatched bases: 10. In germline, CDR1 is MNHEY, CDR2 SMNVEV (reference sequence). The CDR3 here is CASKETGDVRNTIYF. Written as DNA, the CDR3 is TGTGCCAGCAAAGAGACAGGGGACGTGAGAAACACCATATATTTT.

The chain links TRBV10-1 to TRBJ2-2; possibly TRBD1 for D (5 bases). Germline values: CDR1 WNHNN, CDR2 SYGVQD (reference sequence). This CDR3 region has 12 residues. V gave up 5 bases and J gave up 8 bases, with 9 bases separating them. DNA for the CDR3: TGCGCCAGCAGTCGGACAAATGGGGAGCTGTTTTTT. It specifies CASSRTNGELFF.

This sequence joins TRBV18 and TRBJ2-5, with TRBD2 matching over 13 bases. There are 18 residues in the CDR3. CDR1 is KGHSH and CDR2 is LQKENI in the germline V gene. The V and J ends lost 6 bases and 1 base, in that order; junction bases with no gene match: 11. CDR3 sequence: CASSLTTSGRRPQETQYF. DNA of the CDR3: TGTGCCAGCTCGCTCACGACTAGCGGGAGGCGACCCCAAGAGACCCAGTACTTC.

This sequence joins TRBV7-9 and TRBJ2-3, with D possibly being TRBD2 (6 bases). V was cut by 5 bases and J by 0 bases, with 12 bases left in between. From germline, CDR1 is SEHNR and CDR2 FQNEAQ (reference sequence). The CDR3 contains 15 residues. The CDR3 protein is CASSDGGVSTDTQYF. The CDR3 DNA is TGTGCCAGCAGCGACGGAGGGGTTAGCACAGATACGCAGTATTTT.

The chain joins TRBV27 to TRBJ2-7, with 8 bases matching TRBD1. CDR1 and CDR2 from the germline V gene are MNHEY and SMNVEV (reference sequence). The length of the CDR3 is 15 residues. The V and J ends lost 3 bases and 6 bases, in that order; junction bases with no gene match: 10. The CDR3 nucleotides read TGTGCCAGCAGTTTTAGCAGGGGGCTTGGAGGCGAGCAGTACTTC. Protein sequence: CASSFSRGLGGEQYF.

The chain employs TRBV7-7 and TRBJ2-7; tentative D call: TRBD2 (6 bases). The CDR3 contains 14 residues. Trimming removed 5 bases from V and 0 bases from J, with 11 bases in between. Germline CDR1 SSHAT, CDR2 FNYEAQ (reference sequence). The CDR3 protein is CASSPMGGSYEQYF. Here the CDR3 DNA reads TGTGCCAGCAGCCCGATGGGGGGCTCCTACGAGCAGTACTTC.

The V call is TRBV11-2, the J call TRBJ2-1; 10 bases align to TRBD2. Germline assignment: CDR1 SGHAT and CDR2 FQNNGV. The CDR3 length is 17 residues. With 5 bases clipped from V and 0 bases from J, the junction kept 7 bases outside the gene matches. The CDR3 DNA sequence: TGTGCCAGCAGCCCAGGGACTAGCGAGAGCTCCTACAATGAGCAGTTCTTC. Its translation: CASSPGTSESSYNEQFF. Supplemented by reference TRBV11-2 and TRBJ2-1, the full variable domain reads EAGVAQSPRYKIIEKRQSVAFWCNPISGHATLYWYQQILGQGPKLLIQFQNNGVVDDSQLPKDRFSAERLKGVDSTLKIQPAKLEDSAVYLCASSPGTSESSYNEQFFGPGTRLTVL.

The CDR3 nucleotides read TGTGCCAGCAGTTTAGGGACAGGGGGCTACGAGCAGTACTTC. This sequence encodes CASSLGTGGYEQYF. The chain joins TRBV28 to TRBJ2-7; 11 bases map to TRBD1. Germline V CDR1 and CDR2: MDHEN, SYDVKM. CDR3 size: 14 residues. The junction had 0 bases not matched to a gene; V was cut back by 2 bases and J by 3 bases.

V usage is TRBV4-3 and J usage is TRBJ2-7, with D perhaps TRBD2 (5 bases). V lost 0 bases, J lost 4 bases, and 13 bases lay in between. Germline V CDR1 and CDR2: LGHNA, YSLEER. CDR3 length equals 15 residues. This CDR3 reads CASSQEVTRRYEQYF. The CDR3 DNA sequence: TGCGCCAGCAGCCAAGAAGTAACCAGGAGGTACGAGCAGTACTTC.

The chain joins TRBV27 to TRBJ2-1; D gene unclear. Germline CDR1 and CDR2: MNHEY and SMNVEV (reference sequence). The CDR3 extends over 14 amino acids. The germline V and J ends were trimmed by 7 bases and 0 bases, with 10 bases remaining between them. CDR3 amino acids: CASKQDSSYNEQFF. CDR3 coding DNA: TGTGCCAGCAAGCAGGATAGCTCCTACAATGAGCAGTTCTTC.